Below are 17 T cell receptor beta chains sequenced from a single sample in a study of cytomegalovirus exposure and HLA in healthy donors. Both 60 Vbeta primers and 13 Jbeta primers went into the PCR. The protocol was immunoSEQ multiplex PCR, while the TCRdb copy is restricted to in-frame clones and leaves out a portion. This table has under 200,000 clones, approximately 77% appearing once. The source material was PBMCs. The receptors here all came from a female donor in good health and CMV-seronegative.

The CDR3 DNA reads as TGTGCCAGCAGCTTGGGGGGGCGGGAAGGCTACACCTTC. This encodes CASSLGGREGYTF. J is TRBJ1-2 and V is TRBV7-9, with a tentative D call TRBD1 (6 bases). CDR1 and CDR2 from the germline V gene are SEHNR and FQNEAQ (reference sequence). This CDR3 has 13 amino acids. V lost 3 bases to trimming and J lost 8 bases, with 13 bases between them.

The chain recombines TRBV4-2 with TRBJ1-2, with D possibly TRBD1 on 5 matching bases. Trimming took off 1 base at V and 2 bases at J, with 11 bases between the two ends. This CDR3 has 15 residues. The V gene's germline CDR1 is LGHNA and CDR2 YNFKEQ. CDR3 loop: CASSQVSDSNYGYTF. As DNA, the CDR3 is TGTGCCAGCAGCCAAGTAAGCGACAGCAACTATGGCTACACCTTC.

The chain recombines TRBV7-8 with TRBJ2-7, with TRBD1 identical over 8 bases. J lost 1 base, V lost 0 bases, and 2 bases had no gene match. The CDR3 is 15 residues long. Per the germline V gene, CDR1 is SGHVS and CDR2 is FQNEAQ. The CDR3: CASSLAGTGSYEQYF. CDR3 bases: TGTGCCAGCAGCTTAGCGGGGACAGGTTCCTACGAGCAGTACTTC.

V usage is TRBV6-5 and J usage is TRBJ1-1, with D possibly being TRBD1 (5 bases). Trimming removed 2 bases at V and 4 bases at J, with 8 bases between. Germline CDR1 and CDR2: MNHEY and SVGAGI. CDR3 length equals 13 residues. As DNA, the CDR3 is TGTGCCAGCAGTTACGGGGGGGTCACTGAAGCTTTCTTT. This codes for CASSYGGVTEAFF.

The CDR3 DNA is TGCGCCAGCAGTGAGTCAATAGAGCGGGGGGACACAGATACGCAGTATTTT. This sequence encodes CASSESIERGDTDTQYF. The chain links TRBV10-1 to TRBJ2-3; 9 positions match TRBD2. The germline CDR1 and CDR2 sequences are WNHNN and SYGVQD (reference sequence). This CDR3 comprises 17 residues. The V and J ends lost 0 bases and 2 bases, in that order; junction bases with no gene match: 6.

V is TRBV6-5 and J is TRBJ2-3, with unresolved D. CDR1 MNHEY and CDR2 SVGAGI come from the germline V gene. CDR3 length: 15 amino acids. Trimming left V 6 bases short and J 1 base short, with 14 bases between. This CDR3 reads CASSPIRGGTDTQYF. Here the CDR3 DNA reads TGTGCCAGCAGCCCCATCCGCGGTGGCACAGATACGCAGTATTTT.

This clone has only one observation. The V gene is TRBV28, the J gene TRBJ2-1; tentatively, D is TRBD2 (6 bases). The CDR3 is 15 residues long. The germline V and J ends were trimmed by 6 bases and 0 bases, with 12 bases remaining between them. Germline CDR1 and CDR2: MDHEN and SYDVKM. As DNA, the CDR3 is TGTGCCAGCAGGTCTAAGCGGGCCTCCTACAATGAGCAGTTCTTC. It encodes CASRSKRASYNEQFF.

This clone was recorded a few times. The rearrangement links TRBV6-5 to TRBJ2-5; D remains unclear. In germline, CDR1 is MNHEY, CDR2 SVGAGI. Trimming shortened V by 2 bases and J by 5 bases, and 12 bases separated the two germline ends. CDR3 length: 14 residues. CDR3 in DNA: TGTGCCAGCAGTTACAATGCCCACGGGGAGACCCAGTACTTC. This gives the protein CASSYNAHGETQYF.

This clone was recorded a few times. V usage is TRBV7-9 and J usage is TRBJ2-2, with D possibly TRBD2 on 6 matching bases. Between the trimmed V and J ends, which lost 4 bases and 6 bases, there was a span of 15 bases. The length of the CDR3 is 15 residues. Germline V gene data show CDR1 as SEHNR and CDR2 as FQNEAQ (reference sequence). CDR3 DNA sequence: TGTGCCAGCAGCTCCCTCGGGGGTAGGGCCGGGGAGCTGTTTTTT. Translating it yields CASSSLGGRAGELFF.

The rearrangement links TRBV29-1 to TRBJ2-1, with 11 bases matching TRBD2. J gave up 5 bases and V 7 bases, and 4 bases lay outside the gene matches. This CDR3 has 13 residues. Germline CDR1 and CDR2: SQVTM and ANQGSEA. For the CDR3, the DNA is TGCAGCGGACTAGCGGGAAGAAACAATGAGCAGTTCTTC. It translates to CSGLAGRNNEQFF.

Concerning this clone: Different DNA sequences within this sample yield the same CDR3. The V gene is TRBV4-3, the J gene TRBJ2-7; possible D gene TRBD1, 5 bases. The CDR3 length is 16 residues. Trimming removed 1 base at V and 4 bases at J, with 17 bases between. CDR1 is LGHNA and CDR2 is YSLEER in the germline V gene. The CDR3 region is CASSQVYGQGRYEQYF. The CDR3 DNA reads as TGCGCCAGCAGCCAAGTTTACGGCCAGGGCAGGTACGAGCAGTACTTC.

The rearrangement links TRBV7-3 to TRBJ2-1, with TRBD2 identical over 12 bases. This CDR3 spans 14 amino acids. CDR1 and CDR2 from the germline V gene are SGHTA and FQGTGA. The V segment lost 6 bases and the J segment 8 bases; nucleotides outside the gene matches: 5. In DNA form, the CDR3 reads TGTGCCAGCAGACTAGCGGGGGGTGATGATGAGCAGTTCTTC. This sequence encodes CASRLAGGDDEQFF. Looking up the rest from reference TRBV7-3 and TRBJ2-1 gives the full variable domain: GAGVSQTPSNKVTEKGKYVELRCDPISGHTALYWYRQSLGQGPEFLIYFQGTGAADDSGLPNDRFFAVRPEGSVSTLKIQRTERGDSAVYLCASRLAGGDDEQFFGPGTRLTVL.

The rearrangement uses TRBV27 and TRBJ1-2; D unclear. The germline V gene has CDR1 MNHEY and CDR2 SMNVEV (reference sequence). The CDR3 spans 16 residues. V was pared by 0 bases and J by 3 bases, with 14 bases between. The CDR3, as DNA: TGTGCCAGCAGTTTATCCCCCAGAGGCTCCTACTATGGCTACACCTTC. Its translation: CASSLSPRGSYYGYTF.

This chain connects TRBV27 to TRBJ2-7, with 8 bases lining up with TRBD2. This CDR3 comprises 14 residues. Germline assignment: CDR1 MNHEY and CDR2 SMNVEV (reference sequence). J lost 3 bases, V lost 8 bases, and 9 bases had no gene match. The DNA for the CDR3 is TGTGCCAGCGCCCCGGGGGGGCCCGGCTACGAGCAGTACTTC. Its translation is CASAPGGPGYEQYF.

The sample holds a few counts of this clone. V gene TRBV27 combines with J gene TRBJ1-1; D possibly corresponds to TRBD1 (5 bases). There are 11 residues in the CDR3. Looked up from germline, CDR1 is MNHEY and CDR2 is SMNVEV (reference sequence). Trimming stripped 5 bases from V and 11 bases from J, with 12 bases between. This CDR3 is CASSTGGDAFF. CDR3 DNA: TGTGCCAGCAGTACGGGAGGGGACGCTTTCTTT.

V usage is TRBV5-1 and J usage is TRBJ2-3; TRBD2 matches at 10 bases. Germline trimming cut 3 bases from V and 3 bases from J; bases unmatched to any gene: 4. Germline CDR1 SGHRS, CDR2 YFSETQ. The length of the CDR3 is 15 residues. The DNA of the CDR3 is TGCGCCAGCAGCTCCCGACTAGCGGGTACAGATACGCAGTATTTT. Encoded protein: CASSSRLAGTDTQYF. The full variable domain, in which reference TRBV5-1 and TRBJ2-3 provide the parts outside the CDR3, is KAGVTQTPRYLIKTRGQQVTLSCSPISGHRSVSWYQQTPGQGLQFLFEYFSETQRNKGNFPGRFSGRQFSNSRSEMNVSTLELGDSALYLCASSSRLAGTDTQYFGPGTRLTVL.

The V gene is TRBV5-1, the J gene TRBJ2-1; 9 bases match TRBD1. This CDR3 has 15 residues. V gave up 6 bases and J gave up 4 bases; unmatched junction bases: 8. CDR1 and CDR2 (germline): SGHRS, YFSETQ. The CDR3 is CASTTGTGLYNEQFF. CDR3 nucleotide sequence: TGCGCCAGCACTACCGGGACAGGGTTATACAATGAGCAGTTCTTC.